What follows describes a single T cell receptor beta chain. Its target antigen remains unknown. Base qualities are not recorded, but no much larger clone differs from it by a single base. This specimen belongs to a study of CD8+ T cells in alopecia areata (dated by TCRdb to the late 2010s). General notes on the study: Treated patients were enrolled in an open-label pilot trial of oral tofacitinib, 5 to 10 mg twice daily, for moderate-to-severe alopecia areata. Patients received tofacitinib for 6 to 18 months and were then followed off drug for 6 months to check for delayed response and recurrence. Clonality in the scalp was compared among normal scalp (n=4), patchy alopecia areata scalp (n=8), and alopecia totalis/universalis scalp (n=8). Human TCRbeta sequencing covered scalp tissue and sorted CD4+ and CD8+ peripheral blood T cells from patchy and totalis/universalis alopecia areata patients and healthy controls. RNA was extracted with the PAXgene miRNA kit for fixed scalp, the miRNeasy kit for PBMCs, and the RNeasy kit for mouse skin. Biopsies were taken from tofacitinib-treated patients at baseline and at 4 and 24 weeks of treatment, and a later scalp biopsy was taken in several of the tofacitinib-treated patients. For the treated patients, the SALT score, which quantifies what percentage of scalp surface area is affected, served as the measure of disease severity. TCRbeta CDR3 regions were amplified by immunoSEQ multiplex PCR with 35 Vbeta forward and 13 Jbeta reverse primers. The study used high-throughput TCRbeta sequencing to examine T cell clonal expansion in alopecia areata, in both the C3H/HeJ mouse model and human patients. Beyond this particular receptor, the publication reports: Unlike mouse skin, where gammadelta T cells dominate, normal human skin contains resident alphabeta T cells that get sequenced too, which complicates analysis of the scalp TCR repertoire. Compared with normal scalp, lesional scalp, particularly in alopecia totalis/universalis, had higher clonality and more expanded CD8+ clones, which suggests antigenic drive. Shared TCR sequences between patients were less evident than in mice, which may be partly attributable to HLA diversity in the patient population. Many expanded lesional clones persisted in scalp and blood during tofacitinib treatment, which may partly explain relapse after stopping treatment. The treated cohort was small, with a single nonresponder, so links between baseline CD8+ expansion and response need larger studies. Tofacitinib significantly decreased scalp clonality and the number of expanded CD8+ clones among the top 100 scalp clones.

CDR1 and CDR2 are drawn from the germline V gene: KGHSH, LQKENI. CDR3 length: 17 amino acids, cysteine to phenylalanine. Just the 51-base CDR3 DNA is kept, in frame starting at base 1. Trimming removed 0 bases from V and 4 bases from J, leaving 13 bases between the germline ends. The treatment or condition label for this specimen denotes: oral pan-JAK inhibitor, 5-10 mg twice daily. Lesional scalp punch biopsies and peripheral blood were collected from alopecia areata patients. PBMCs were separated by density centrifugation and stained for CD3, CD4 and CD8, after which CD4+ and CD8+ T cells were sorted on a FACSAria. Library prep was done by the immunoSEQ multiplex PCR assay. RNA was extracted from all samples and reverse transcribed into cDNA as template for TCR sequencing. First-strand cDNA was synthesized using SuperScript III with a 2:1 mix of oligo-dT and random hexamers. A synthetic immune receptor repertoire was used to gauge amplification bias, and whatever bias remained was removed computationally. Concerning the study's data processing: Raw reads were preprocessed to remove errors, and CDR3 was defined by IMGT conventions from the conserved cysteine to phenylalanine. Clonality was computed by normalizing Shannon entropy by log2 of the number of productive unique TCRs and subtracting the result from 1. Scalp TCRbeta sequences were cross-referenced with sorted blood CD4 and CD8 repertoires so that the CD4 or CD8 identity of scalp clones could be inferred. Held by TCRdb, this immuneACCESS table contains in-frame sequences only and omits some clones. Under half of the omission traces to an unresolved V gene where checked; the cause of the rest is unknown. The DNA gave D and trimming, while V, J and clone size come from that table. Counted in this sample were about 210,000 clones; around 65% of them appeared once. Together, the top ten hold roughly 1.2% of the sample.

The chain is assembled from TRBV18 and TRBJ2-6; confidence is insufficient to name the D gene. The source of this sequence is a human donor with alopecia areata. Specimen: CD4+ T cells sorted from blood, collected at week 44, from a patient treated with tofacitinib. This receptor carries the CDR3 CASSPPAWVEGANVLTF. The DNA sequence is as follows: TGTGCCAGCTCACCACCGGCGTGGGTGGAGGGGGCCAACGTCCTGACTTTC.